These 10 T cell receptor beta chains share one sample of origin, sequenced in a study of blood T cell repertoires in COVID-19. The table came from immunoSEQ multiplex PCR; TCRdb's copy has only in-frame clones and leaves some out. There are about 480,000 clones in the sample; less than 90% occur only once, and around 8% lies in the top ten. The sample was PBMCs or T cells enriched from blood (not recorded which). Receptors originate from a woman in her sixties or seventies who had recovered from COVID-19.

The V and J genes are TRBV6-5 and TRBJ2-7; 12 positions agree with TRBD2. CDR1 and CDR2 from the germline V gene are MNHEY and SVGAGI. The CDR3 runs to 14 residues. Losses at the gene ends were 6 bases for V and 6 bases for J; bases not matched to a gene: 6. The CDR3 loop reads CASRPSGGAGEQYV. The CDR3 nucleotides are TGTGCCAGCAGACCTAGCGGGGGGGCTGGCGAGCAGTACGTC.

V and J are TRBV7-8 and TRBJ2-7, with no clear D. CDR3 length: 16 amino acids. V gave up 4 bases and J gave up 0 bases, with 16 bases separating them. Germline lookup yields CDR1 SGHVS and CDR2 FQNEAQ. The CDR3 protein is CASSSFGRLYSYEQYF. As DNA, the CDR3 is TGTGCCAGCAGCTCATTCGGCAGGCTTTACTCCTACGAGCAGTACTTC.

This chain uses TRBV6-4 with TRBJ2-1; tentatively, D is TRBD2 (7 bases). This CDR3 is built from 19 residues. V lost 6 bases and J lost 6, with 30 bases in between. Germline V gene sequence: CDR1 MRHNA, CDR2 SNTAGT. The CDR3 DNA is TGTGCCAGCAGGGAAAGTGCCATCTCTTCCTACAGGGAGGGCAATGAGCAGTTCTTC. Its translation is CASRESAISSYREGNEQFF.

The V gene is TRBV6-5, the J gene TRBJ2-7; 11 nucleotides agree with TRBD1. CDR1 and CDR2 (germline): MNHEY, SVGAGI. This CDR3 is built from 15 residues. J was trimmed by 5 bases and V by 6 bases; bases with no gene match: 9. CDR3 bases: TGTGCCAGCAGAGAGGTTGGGACAGGGGGGGACGAGCAGTACTTC. Residues: CASREVGTGGDEQYF.

This clone was detected a few times. The chain recombines TRBV5-1 with TRBJ1-2; D perhaps matches TRBD1 (6 bases). CDR3 length: 13 amino acids. Trimming pared 5 bases from V and 4 bases from J, leaving 12 bases between. Per germline, CDR1 SGHRS and CDR2 YFSETQ. The DNA for the CDR3 is TGCGCCAGCAGAAGGGGGGGAAGCTATGGCTACACCTTC. Translated: CASRRGGSYGYTF.

This chain joins TRBV2 and TRBJ1-1, with TRBD1 identical over 8 bases. V was clipped by 8 bases and J by 4 bases; unmatched bases: 12. This CDR3 comprises 15 residues. Germline V CDR1 and CDR2: SNHLY, FYNNEI. The CDR3 nucleotides are TGTGCCAGCCCAAGCAGGGGGCAATTAGTCACTGAAGCTTTCTTT. Translating gives CASPSRGQLVTEAFF.

This clone turned up a few times. The rearrangement uses TRBV7-9 and TRBJ2-3; possible D gene TRBD2, 5 bases. Per germline, CDR1 SEHNR and CDR2 FQNEAQ (reference sequence). The CDR3 runs 15 residues. The germline V and J ends were trimmed by 5 bases and 0 bases, with 12 bases remaining between them. This CDR3 reads CASSRGSTSTDTQYF. The CDR3, as DNA: TGTGCCAGCAGCCGGGGTTCCACTAGCACAGATACGCAGTATTTT. Complete variable domain (other parts from reference TRBV7-9 and TRBJ2-3): DTGVSQNPRHKITKRGQNVTFRCDPISEHNRLYWYRQTLGQGPEFLTYFQNEAQLEKSRLLSDRFSAERPKGSFSTLEIQRTEQGDSAMYLCASSRGSTSTDTQYFGPGTRLTVL.

The chain couples TRBV12-5 to TRBJ2-1; 11 nucleotides line up with TRBD1. Per the germline V gene, CDR1 is LGHNT and CDR2 is FRNRAP. The CDR3 extends over 15 amino acids. V was pared by 5 bases and J by 6 bases, with 6 bases of the junction left unmatched. The CDR3 sequence is CASGNRDRGSNEQFF. In nucleotides, the CDR3 is TGTGCTAGTGGTAACCGGGACAGGGGGTCCAATGAGCAGTTCTTC. Together with reference TRBV12-5 and TRBJ2-1, the CDR3 gives the full variable domain: DARVTQTPRHKVTEMGQEVTMRCQPILGHNTVFWYRQTMMQGLELLAYFRNRAPLDDSGMPKDRFSAEMPDATLATLKIQPSEPRDSAVYFCASGNRDRGSNEQFFGPGTRLTVL.

The V gene is TRBV7-9, the J gene TRBJ1-6; tentative D call: TRBD1 (6 bases). The germline gives CDR1 SEHNR, CDR2 FQNEAQ (reference sequence). V was clipped by 5 bases and J by 0 bases, with 17 bases between them. This CDR3 spans 18 amino acids. In DNA, the CDR3 is TGTGCCAGCAGCCTACAGGGCCCGAGAGGCTCCTATAATTCACCCCTCCACTTT. This encodes CASSLQGPRGSYNSPLHF.

The chain joins TRBV30 to TRBJ1-2, with D possibly being TRBD1 (5 bases). CDR3 length: 15 amino acids. Germline lookup yields CDR1 GTSNPN and CDR2 SVGIG (reference sequence). Trimming took 3 bases from V and 3 from J, leaving 17 bases between them. The CDR3 loop reads CAWRDQGLRHYGYTF. In DNA, the CDR3 is TGTGCCTGGAGGGATCAGGGACTTAGACACTATGGCTACACCTTC.